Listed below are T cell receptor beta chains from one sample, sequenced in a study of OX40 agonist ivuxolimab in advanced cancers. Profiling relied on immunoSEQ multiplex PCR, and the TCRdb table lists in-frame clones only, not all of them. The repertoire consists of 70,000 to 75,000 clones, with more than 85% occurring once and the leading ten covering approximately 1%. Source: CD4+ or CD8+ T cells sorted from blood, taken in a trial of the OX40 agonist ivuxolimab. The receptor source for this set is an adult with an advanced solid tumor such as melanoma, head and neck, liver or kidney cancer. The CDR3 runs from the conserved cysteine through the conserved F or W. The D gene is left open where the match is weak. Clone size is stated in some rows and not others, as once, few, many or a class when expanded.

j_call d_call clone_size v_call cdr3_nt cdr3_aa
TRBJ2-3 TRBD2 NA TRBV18 TGTGCCAGCACTACACTAGCGGGAGGTTTAGATACGCAGTATTTT CASTTLAGGLDTQYF
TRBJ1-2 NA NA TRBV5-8 TGTGCCAGCAGCTTCCCGGGACCCTCCGTAAACTATGGCTACACCTTC CASSFPGPSVNYGYTF
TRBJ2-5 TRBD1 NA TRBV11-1 TGTGCCAGCAGCTGGGACAGGGGCGGGGAGACCCAGTACTTC CASSWDRGGETQYF
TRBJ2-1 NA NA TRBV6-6 TGTGCCAGCAGTTACATTGATGAGCAGTTCTTC CASSYIDEQFF
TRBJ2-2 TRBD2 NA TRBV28 TGTGCCACTTGCCGCGGGGGGCTCGCCGGGGAGCTGTTTTTT CATCRGGLAGELFF
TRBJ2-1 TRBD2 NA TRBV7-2 TGTGCCAGCAGCTTAGGGCTAGCGGGAACTGAGCAGTTCTTC CASSLGLAGTEQFF
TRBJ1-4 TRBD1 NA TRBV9 TGTGCCAGCAGCCCGGGGACAGGCGGGAATGAAAAACTGTTTTTT CASSPGTGGNEKLFF
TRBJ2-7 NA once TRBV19 TGTGCCAGTAGCCTTGACAGTCGAGGTCCCTACGAGCAGTACTTC CASSLDSRGPYEQYF
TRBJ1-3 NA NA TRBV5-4 TGTGCCAGCAGCTTGGGGGGGGCATCCTCTGGAAACACCATATATTTT CASSLGGASSGNTIYF
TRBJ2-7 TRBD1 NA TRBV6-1 TGTGCCAGCAGCCGGGGACAGGGCGACGAGCAGTACTTC CASSRGQGDEQYF